One and the same sample provided the 11 T cell receptor beta chains below, sequenced in a study of T cells after yellow fever vaccination. A single record per CDR3 protein comes from TCRdb applying MiXCR to the 5' RACE reads. The sample records approximately 600,000 distinct CDR3 sequences, 12% being singletons. The material was PBMCs, obtained on the day of the yellow fever booster vaccination. These receptors were collected from a man aged 25-45 years who received the YFV17D yellow fever vaccine.

This chain links TRBV7-2 with TRBJ2-7, with D perhaps TRBD1 (5 bases). The length of the CDR3 is 14 residues. The germline CDR1 and CDR2 sequences are SGHTA and FQGNSA. V was cut by 1 base and J by 3 bases, with 10 bases left in between. The CDR3 sequence is CASSLVGTGYEQYF. The CDR3 DNA follows: TGTGCCAGCAGCTTAGTGGGTACAGGCTACGAGCAGTACTTC.

This chain connects TRBV20-1 to TRBJ2-1; 7 bases are a match to TRBD2. This CDR3 is built from 14 residues. CDR1 and CDR2 (germline): DFQATT, SNEGSKA (reference sequence). With V trimmed by 0 bases and J by 3 bases, 2 bases remained unmatched. CDR3 in amino acids: CSARDRDYYNEQFF. The CDR3 DNA sequence: TGCAGTGCTAGAGACCGGGACTACTACAATGAGCAGTTCTTC.

The J gene is TRBJ2-1, the V gene TRBV6-2 or TRBV6-3; D is unclear. CDR1 and CDR2 from the germline V gene are MNHEY and SVGEGT. This CDR3 has 15 amino acids. V lost 7 bases and J lost 0, with 13 bases in between. Here the CDR3 DNA reads TGTGCCAGCAACCGAGAGGCCCTCTCCTACAATGAGCAGTTCTTC. Amino acids: CASNREALSYNEQFF.

V usage is TRBV7-2 and J usage is TRBJ2-3, with unresolved D. The V end was cut by 4 bases, the J end by 0 bases, with 11 bases between. The CDR3 contains 15 residues. CDR1 and CDR2 from the germline V gene are SGHTA and FQGNSA. CDR3 residues: CASSSNGYSTDTQYF. Here the CDR3 DNA reads TGTGCCAGCAGCTCAAACGGGTATAGCACAGATACGCAGTATTTT.

The chain combines TRBV20-1 with TRBJ2-7, with D possibly matching TRBD1 (6 bases). Trimming removed 5 bases at V and 1 base at J, with 15 bases between. The CDR3 has 14 amino acids. CDR1 DFQATT and CDR2 SNEGSKA come from the germline V gene (reference sequence). This CDR3 reads CSARKKQGSYEQYF. The CDR3, as DNA: TGCAGTGCTCGTAAAAAACAGGGTTCCTACGAGCAGTACTTC.

This clonotype has only a few counts. This chain connects TRBV6-5 to TRBJ2-2; 13 bases map to TRBD2. CDR3 length: 17 residues. Looked up from germline, CDR1 is MNHEY and CDR2 is SVGAGI. Trimming removed 2 bases from V and 4 bases from J; junction bases left unmatched: 4. CDR3 protein: CASSYRTSGSGTGELFF. CDR3 DNA sequence: TGTGCCAGCAGTTACAGGACTAGCGGGAGCGGCACCGGGGAGCTGTTTTTT.

The gene calls are TRBV11-1 and TRBJ2-3; D is possibly TRBD1 or TRBD2 (5 bases each). With 5 bases removed from V and 1 base from J, the gap between germline ends came to 16 bases. Germline values: CDR1 SGHAT, CDR2 FQDESV (reference sequence). The CDR3 sequence is 16 residues long. CDR3 loop: CASSMGLASRTDTQYF. The CDR3 nucleotides read TGTGCCAGCAGCATGGGGCTAGCTTCTCGCACAGATACGCAGTATTTT. Combining the CDR3 with reference TRBV11-1 and TRBJ2-3 gives the whole variable domain EAEVAQSPRYKITEKSQAVAFWCDPISGHATLYWYRQILGQGPELLVQFQDESVVDDSQLPKDRFSAERLKGVDSTLKIQPAELGDSAMYLCASSMGLASRTDTQYFGPGTRLTVL.

This clonotype showed up just a few times. The chain carries TRBV4-3 and TRBJ2-7; tentatively, D is TRBD1 (6 bases). CDR3 length: 16 amino acids. With 1 base removed from V and 6 bases from J, the gap between germline ends came to 19 bases. The germline CDR1 and CDR2 sequences are LGHNA and YSLEER. The CDR3 region is CASSQAPLTGRGEQYF. The DNA for the CDR3 is TGCGCCAGCAGCCAAGCCCCTTTGACGGGCAGGGGCGAGCAGTACTTC.

The chain couples TRBV11-1 to TRBJ2-5, with 12 bases that match TRBD2. J gave up 4 bases and V 5 bases, and 11 bases lay outside the gene matches. Per germline, CDR1 SGHAT and CDR2 FQDESV (reference sequence). The CDR3 has 17 amino acids. The CDR3 coding sequence is TGTGCCAGCAGCCCAGTGGGGCTAGCGGGAGGGCGAGAGACCCAGTACTTC. Protein sequence: CASSPVGLAGGRETQYF. The full variable domain, rest sourced from reference TRBV11-1 and TRBJ2-5, is EAEVAQSPRYKITEKSQAVAFWCDPISGHATLYWYRQILGQGPELLVQFQDESVVDDSQLPKDRFSAERLKGVDSTLKIQPAELGDSAMYLCASSPVGLAGGRETQYFGPGTRLLVL.

This clonotype has a handful of counts. The J gene is TRBJ2-5, the V gene TRBV27; tentative D call: TRBD2 (6 bases). V lost 2 bases to trimming and J lost 2 bases, with 12 bases between them. From germline, CDR1 is MNHEY and CDR2 SMNVEV (reference sequence). The CDR3 consists of 15 residues. The CDR3 sequence is CASSLGGWAQETQYF. The CDR3 bases are TGTGCCAGCAGTTTAGGGGGGTGGGCGCAAGAGACCCAGTACTTC.

This clonotype was detected only a few times. V is TRBV7-2 and J is TRBJ2-3; weak D call: TRBD1 (5 bases). CDR3 length: 15 residues. Trimming took off 4 bases at V and 0 bases at J, with 11 bases between the two ends. The germline CDR1 and CDR2 sequences are SGHTA and FQGNSA. This CDR3 reads CASSSDRISTDTQYF. CDR3 DNA: TGTGCCAGCAGCTCCGACAGAATTAGCACAGATACGCAGTATTTT.